A single sample gave rise to the 21 T cell receptor beta chains below, sequenced in a study of lymphopenia after photon versus proton radiotherapy. Method: immunoSEQ multiplex PCR; TCRdb's copy keeps in-frame clones and lacks some. Of about 40,000 clones in the sample, 70% to 90% are singletons; the top ten hold 10%. The sample in question was peripheral blood, obtained from a patient treated with proton-based radiotherapy. The receptors come from a woman in her 70s with pancreatic cancer. Some clones in this sample may be carry-over from other donors' samples.

The gene calls are TRBV28 and TRBJ2-5, with TRBD2 identical over 9 bases. The J call may be incorrect, as the DNA end agrees better with TRBJ2-7. Germline V gives CDR1 MDHEN, CDR2 SYDVKM. This CDR3 comprises 15 residues. CDR3 sequence (DNA): TGTGCCAGCAGCTTGACCGGACTAGCGACCCACGAGCAGTACTTC. This sequence encodes CASSLTGLATHEQYF.

The chain recombines TRBV19 with TRBJ2-6; D is ambiguous. The germline V and J ends were trimmed by 2 bases and 4 bases, with 9 bases remaining between them. Germline CDR1 is LNHDA and CDR2 is SQIVND (reference sequence). The CDR3 spans 15 residues. CDR3 sequence: CASSILPVGANVLTF. CDR3 nucleotides: TGTGCCAGTAGTATACTACCGGTGGGGGCCAACGTCCTGACTTTC.

The chain combines TRBV4-3 with TRBJ1-1; D remains unclear. The germline V gene encodes CDR1 LGHNA and CDR2 YSLEER. The CDR3 sequence is 14 residues long. Trimming removed 0 bases from V and 4 bases from J, with 9 bases in between. Here the CDR3 DNA reads TGCGCCAGCAGCCAAGAGCGAGGGAGCACTGAAGCTTTCTTT. It encodes CASSQERGSTEAFF.

This clone was seen just once. The rearrangement links TRBV28 to TRBJ1-5; D is uncertain. From germline, CDR1 is MDHEN and CDR2 SYDVKM. Trimming cost V 2 bases and J 5 bases, with 10 bases left between them. The CDR3 totals 14 residues. CDR3 sequence reads: CASSLQGYHQPQHF. In DNA, the CDR3 is TGTGCCAGCAGTTTACAAGGGTACCATCAGCCCCAGCATTTT.

In this sample, this clone turned up a few times. The chain carries TRBV14 and TRBJ1-1; D call uncertain. The CDR3 loop spans 13 amino acids. The ends were cut back, 7 bases at V and 1 base at J, with 10 bases in the middle. Germline CDR1 SGHDN, CDR2 FVKESK. The CDR3 bases are TGTGCCAGCACCTTACACCAGAACACTGAAGCTTTCTTT. As protein: CASTLHQNTEAFF.

The chain recombines TRBV28 with TRBJ1-5; the match to TRBD1 covers 10 bases. Germline V gives CDR1 MDHEN, CDR2 SYDVKM. Trimming cost V 6 bases and J 7 bases; bases outside gene matches: 12. The CDR3 has 16 residues. The DNA for the CDR3 is TGTGCCAGCAGGGGTAGAATACAGGGACAGGGGCAGCCCCAGCATTTT. Its translation is CASRGRIQGQGQPQHF.

This rearrangement joins TRBV28 to TRBJ2-2; possible D gene TRBD2, 5 bases. In germline, CDR1 is MDHEN, CDR2 SYDVKM. Trimming left V 8 bases short and J 4 bases short, with 20 bases between. This CDR3 has 16 amino acids. CDR3 sequence reads: CASSPRAPRGTGELFF. In DNA, the CDR3 is TGTGCCAGCTCCCCCCGGGCGCCCCGGGGCACCGGGGAGCTGTTTTTT. Drawing the rest from reference TRBV28 and TRBJ2-2, the complete variable domain is DVKVTQSSRYLVKRTGEKVFLECVQDMDHENMFWYRQDPGLGLRLIYFSYDVKMKEKGDIPEGYSVSREKKERFSLILESASTNQTSMYLCASSPRAPRGTGELFFGEGSRLTVL.

Notes on this clone: A junction end diverges from the germline sequence, so it may reflect a read error. This chain connects TRBV7-7 to TRBJ2-3; TRBD2 might be the D (6 bases). Germline V lookup: CDR1 SSHAT, CDR2 FNYEAQ (reference sequence). This CDR3 has 15 residues. This CDR3 is CASSPSGGAPDTQYF. As DNA, the CDR3 is TGTGCTAGCAGCCCCTCAGGCGGGGCCCCAGATACGCAGTATTTT.

This CDR3 reads CASMTGGANVLTF. CDR3 in DNA: TGTGCCAGCATGACAGGTGGGGCCAACGTCCTGACTTTC. The rearrangement joins TRBV6-6 to TRBJ2-6; D may be TRBD1 (6 bases). Per the germline V gene, CDR1 is MNHNY and CDR2 is SVGAGI (reference sequence). The CDR3 is 13 residues long. V was clipped by 7 bases and J by 3 bases, with 7 bases between them.

This clone has only a few counts. The J gene is TRBJ1-6, the V gene TRBV5-4; 7 bases agree with TRBD1. Germline lookup yields CDR1 SGHNT and CDR2 YYREEE (reference sequence). With V trimmed by 0 bases and J by 4 bases, 7 bases remained unmatched. CDR3 length: 17 residues. This CDR3 is CASSLGRTGGYNSPLHF. CDR3 DNA: TGTGCCAGCAGCTTGGGGCGGACAGGAGGGTATAATTCACCCCTCCACTTT.

This clone showed up just once. The chain is built from TRBV11-3 and TRBJ2-5; D possibly corresponds to TRBD1 (5 bases). Germline assignment: CDR1 SGHNT and CDR2 YENEEA. The CDR3 loop spans 14 amino acids. The V and J ends lost 5 bases and 2 bases respectively, with 12 bases between them. CDR3 sequence (DNA): TGTGCCAGCAGCAAAAGGGGCTGGCAAGAGACCCAGTACTTC. This sequence encodes CASSKRGWQETQYF.

J is TRBJ1-1 and V is TRBV7-2; D is unclear. In germline, CDR1 is SGHTA, CDR2 FQGNSA. The CDR3 consists of 17 residues. V gave up 0 bases and J gave up 0 bases, with 14 bases separating them. CDR3 sequence (DNA): TGTGCCAGCAGCTTAGCGGATTCTCCTCGGTTGAACACTGAAGCTTTCTTT. The encoded protein is CASSLADSPRLNTEAFF. The whole variable domain, remainder taken from reference TRBV7-2 and TRBJ1-1, is GAGVSQSPSNKVTEKGKDVELRCDPISGHTALYWYRQSLGQGLEFLIYFQGNSAPDKSGLPSDRFSAERTGGSVSTLTIQRTQQEDSAVYLCASSLADSPRLNTEAFFGQGTRLTVV.

This rearrangement joins TRBV7-8 to TRBJ1-1; D remains ambiguous. Trimming cost V 5 bases and J 3 bases, with 13 bases left between them. Germline V gives CDR1 SGHVS, CDR2 FQNEAQ. This CDR3 has 14 amino acids. DNA for the CDR3: TGTGCCAGCAGCACCAGCTACAGCGACACTGAAGCTTTCTTT. Its protein product is CASSTSYSDTEAFF.

The chain joins TRBV19 to TRBJ1-1; the D gene is possibly TRBD1 (5 bases). Germline V gene data show CDR1 as LNHDA and CDR2 as SQIVND (reference sequence). There are 13 residues in the CDR3. The V and J ends lost 6 bases and 5 bases respectively, with 13 bases between them. The CDR3 DNA sequence: TGTGCCAGTAGATTGTCCGGGGGTACTGAAGCTTTCTTT. This translates into CASRLSGGTEAFF.

The rearrangement links TRBV5-6 to TRBJ1-2; D is ambiguous. V lost 3 bases and J 5 bases, leaving 14 bases between the germline ends. This CDR3 contains 14 residues. Germline-derived CDR1 and CDR2 are SGHDT and YYEEEE. The CDR3 bases are TGTGCCAGCAGCTCAAGATCGGGAGATTATGGCTACACCTTC. Encoded protein: CASSSRSGDYGYTF.

The chain employs TRBV7-8 and TRBJ2-1; D remains unclear. CDR3 size: 15 residues. Trimming took 1 base from V and 0 from J, leaving 7 bases between them. Germline V gene lookup returns CDR1 SGHVS and CDR2 FQNEAQ. The CDR3, as DNA: TGTGCCAGCAGCTTAGTGGCAGTCTCCTACAATGAGCAGTTCTTC. It encodes CASSLVAVSYNEQFF.

The rearrangement joins TRBV30 to TRBJ2-4; no firm D call. The germline V gene encodes CDR1 GTSNPN and CDR2 SVGIG (reference sequence). CDR3 length: 12 amino acids. The V and J ends lost 0 bases and 6 bases respectively, with 6 bases between them. CDR3: CAWSVNGNIQYF. CDR3 DNA sequence: TGTGCCTGGAGTGTAAACGGAAACATTCAGTACTTC.

The rearrangement uses TRBV7-2 and TRBJ2-5; the D is unclear. Trimming cost V 0 bases and J 1 base, with 12 bases left between them. This CDR3 has 16 residues. Germline V lookup: CDR1 SGHTA, CDR2 FQGNSA. The CDR3 DNA is TGTGCCAGCAGCTTAGCCCTTCAACCCCCCCAAGAGACCCAGTACTTC. This encodes CASSLALQPPQETQYF.

This chain uses TRBV7-6 with TRBJ1-5; TRBD1 agrees at 8 bases. Per the germline V gene, CDR1 is SGHVS and CDR2 is FNYEAQ. With 4 bases clipped from V and 6 bases from J, the junction kept 2 bases outside the gene matches. This CDR3 region has 13 residues. The CDR3, as DNA: TGTGCCAGCAGCTCAGGGGGCCCTCAGCCCCAGCATTTT. It encodes CASSSGGPQPQHF. Together with reference TRBV7-6 and TRBJ1-5, the CDR3 gives the full variable domain: GAGVSQSPRYKVTKRGQDVALRCDPISGHVSLYWYRQALGQGPEFLTYFNYEAQQDKSGLPNDRFSAERPEGSISTLTIQRTEQRDSAMYRCASSSGGPQPQHFGDGTRLSIL.

This chain joins TRBV10-1 and TRBJ2-5; 9 bases line up with TRBD2. V shed 3 bases, J shed 1 base, and the junction held 3 bases outside the gene matches. CDR3 length: 15 residues. Germline values: CDR1 WNHNN, CDR2 SYGVQD (reference sequence). The CDR3 DNA reads TGCGCCAGCAGTGATACTAGCGGGCCCCAAGAGACCCAGTACTTC. The encoded protein is CASSDTSGPQETQYF.

The chain joins TRBV6-1 to TRBJ1-5; TRBD1 aligns across 9 bases. The ends lost 6 bases at V and 2 bases at J; junction bases unmatched: 5. CDR3 length: 15 residues. Germline CDR1 MNHNS, CDR2 SASEGT. The CDR3 nucleotides read TGTGCCAGCAGAGGACAGGGGATTGGCAATCAGCCCCAGCATTTT. This sequence encodes CASRGQGIGNQPQHF.